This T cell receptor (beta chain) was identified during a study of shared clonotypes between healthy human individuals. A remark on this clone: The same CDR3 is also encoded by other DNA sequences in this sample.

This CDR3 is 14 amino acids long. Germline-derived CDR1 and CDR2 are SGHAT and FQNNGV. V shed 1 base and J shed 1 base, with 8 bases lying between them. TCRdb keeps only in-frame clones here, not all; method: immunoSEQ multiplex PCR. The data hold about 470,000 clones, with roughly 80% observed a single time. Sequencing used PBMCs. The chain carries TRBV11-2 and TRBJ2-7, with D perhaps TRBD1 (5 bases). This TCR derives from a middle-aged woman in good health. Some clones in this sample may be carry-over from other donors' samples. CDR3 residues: CASSLVQGSYEQYF. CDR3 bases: TGTGCCAGCAGCTTAGTCCAGGGTTCCTACGAGCAGTACTTC.